This is a list of T cell receptor beta chains from one sample in a study of blood T cell repertoires in COVID-19. Sequenced by immunoSEQ multiplex PCR; TCRdb stores in-frame clones only, minus some. The sample records about 23,000 clones, roughly 85% being singletons. The sample taken for sequencing was peripheral blood. The receptors come from a man between 70 and 80 years old in a cohort sampled during active COVID-19. Each CDR3 is given with its conserved first and last residue. The D gene is left open where the match is weak. Not all rows give a size; the values are once, few, many and, for expanded clones, a class.

>TRBV6-6|TRBJ2-1|NA|NA
TGTGCCAGCAGTTACCTCGACAATGAGCAGTTCTTC
CASSYLDNEQFF
>TRBV21-1|TRBJ2-1|NA|NA
TGTGCCAGCAGCAACTGCCTGTTACGACCAGGACAGCCGACCTACAATGAGCAGTTCTTC
CASSNCLLRPGQPTYNEQFF
>TRBV9|TRBJ2-2|NA|NA
TGTGCCAGCAGCGGAGTTTCGTTCACCGGGGAGCTGTTTTTT
CASSGVSFTGELFF
>TRBV5-1|TRBJ2-7|NA|NA
TGCGCCAGCCGTCTACTACGAGAGCAGTACTTC
CASRLLREQYF
>TRBV28|TRBJ2-5|TRBD1|NA
TGTGCCAGCAGTTCAGGACAGGTCAAACAAGAGACCCAGTACTTC
CASSSGQVKQETQYF
>TRBV5-6|TRBJ2-1|TRBD1|NA
TGTGCCAGCAGCTTGATCCGAGGACAGGGTGGGAATGAGCAGTTCTTC
CASSLIRGQGGNEQFF
>TRBV11-2|TRBJ2-3|NA|NA
TGTGCCAGCAGCTTCACGACTAGTACAAACACAGATACGCAGTATTTT
CASSFTTSTNTDTQYF
>TRBV30|TRBJ2-3|TRBD1|NA
TGTGCCTGGAAGGTAGGGGGCGGTAACACAGATACGCAGTATTTT
CAWKVGGGNTDTQYF
>TRBV27|TRBJ2-1|NA|NA
TGTGCCAGCAGTTTACGGTTAGCCGGTCATGAGCAGTTCTTC
CASSLRLAGHEQFF
>TRBV10-3|TRBJ2-1|NA|NA
TGTGCCATCAGTCCCAAGGTGACACTAGGCAATGAGCAGTTCTTC
CAISPKVTLGNEQFF
>TRBV27|TRBJ2-3|TRBD2|once
TGTGCCAGCAGTCCCGGAGGGGCGGGAGGCACAGATACGCAGTATTTT
CASSPGGAGGTDTQYF
>TRBV5-1|TRBJ2-1|TRBD2|NA
TGCGCCAGCAGCACACCGGGACTAGCGGGAGGGGTTGATGAGCAGTTCTTC
CASSTPGLAGGVDEQFF
>TRBV7-3|TRBJ1-6|NA|few
TGTGCCAGCAGCAGCAACAGGAATAATAATTCACCCCTCCACTTT
CASSSNRNNNSPLHF
>TRBV9|TRBJ1-3|NA|NA
TGTGCCAGCAGCGGACGAGGAACGTTCTCTGGAAACACCATATATTTT
CASSGRGTFSGNTIYF
>TRBV6-1|TRBJ1-2|NA|few
TGTGCCAGCAGTGAAGTGTTGCAGGGGAGATGGAACTATGGCTACACCTTC
CASSEVLQGRWNYGYTF
>TRBV25-1|TRBJ2-1|TRBD2|large
TGTGCCAGCACCCCCTCGGCTAGCGGGGACAATGAGCAGTTCTTC
CASTPSASGDNEQFF
>TRBV5-5|TRBJ2-2|NA|NA
TGTGCCAGCAGCCCGCTGACAGCGAACACCGGGGAGCTGTTTTTT
CASSPLTANTGELFF
>TRBV20-1|TRBJ2-6|NA|NA
TGCAGTGCTAGTGGGGGCGTCTCTGGGGCCAACGTCCTGACTTTC
CSASGGVSGANVLTF
>TRBV19|TRBJ2-6|TRBD2|NA
TGTGCCAGTACTGCGGGAGGCGTAAGCTCTGGGGCCAACGTCCTGACTTTC
CASTAGGVSSGANVLTF
>TRBV4-2|TRBJ1-5|NA|medium-sized
TGTGCCAGCAGCCAAGGGTTGGGAGGAATGGGCAATCAGCCCCAGCATTTT
CASSQGLGGMGNQPQHF
>TRBV5-6|TRBJ2-7|TRBD2|NA
TGTGCCAGCAGCCTGGGACTAGCGAACTACGAGCAGTACTTC
CASSLGLANYEQYF
>TRBV5-1|TRBJ1-2|TRBD1|few
TGCGCCAGTGGGACAGGGGGGCTAAACACCTTC
CASGTGGLNTF
>TRBV4-3|TRBJ1-1|NA|once
TGCGCCAGCAGACAAGATCGGAACACTGAAGCTTTCTTT
CASRQDRNTEAFF
>TRBV5-6|TRBJ2-3|TRBD2|few
TGTGCCAGCAGCCCGGGACTAGCGGTCACCCCGGGGGATACGCAGTATTTT
CASSPGLAVTPGDTQYF
>TRBV18|TRBJ1-2|NA|NA
TGTGCCAGCTCACACCCAGGGGTACAAGATGGCTACACCTTC
CASSHPGVQDGYTF
>TRBV28|TRBJ2-3|TRBD1|NA
TGTGCCAGCAAACAGGGGGCGCGGACAGATACGCAGTATTTT
CASKQGARTDTQYF
>TRBV7-8|TRBJ1-3|TRBD1|few
TGTGCCAGCAGCCCCGACAGGGGCTATGGAAACACCATATATTTT
CASSPDRGYGNTIYF
>TRBV6-5|TRBJ2-4|NA|once
TGTGCCAGCAGTTACTCGTACAGCCAAAACATTCAGTACTTC
CASSYSYSQNIQYF
>TRBV5-1|TRBJ1-6|NA|NA
TGCGCCAGCAGTCCTCGGTCAGGGCATGATTCACCCCTCCACTTT
CASSPRSGHDSPLHF
>TRBV14|TRBJ2-1|NA|NA
TGTGCCAGCAGCCAGGGAGTGGCGGTACAGTTCTTC
CASSQGVAVQFF
>TRBV9|TRBJ2-7|NA|NA
TGTGCCAGCAGCGTAGATCATCAGGGGAACTACGAGCAGTACTTC
CASSVDHQGNYEQYF
>TRBV6-1|TRBJ2-2|TRBD2|NA
TGTGCCAGCAGTGAAGGGTTAGCGGGATACGGGGAGCTGTTTTTT
CASSEGLAGYGELFF
>TRBV14|TRBJ1-2|TRBD1|NA
TGTGCCAGCAGTCCTCCGGGACAGGTCTATGGCTACACCTTC
CASSPPGQVYGYTF
>TRBV10-2|TRBJ2-1|NA|once
TGCGCCAGCAGCCCGGGACTCAATGAGCAGTTCTTC
CASSPGLNEQFF
>TRBV18|TRBJ2-3|TRBD2|NA
TGTGCCAGCTCACCCGTACTAGCGTCGCGCACAGATACGCAGTATTTT
CASSPVLASRTDTQYF
>TRBV9|TRBJ2-1|NA|once
TGTGCCAGCAGCGAACGACTAGTGGGGAATGAGCAGTTCTTC
CASSERLVGNEQFF
>TRBV19|TRBJ2-4|TRBD1|NA
TGTGCCAGCAAAGGGACCGGGACAGGGGGGAACATTCAGTACTTC
CASKGTGTGGNIQYF
>TRBV7-6|TRBJ2-3|TRBD1|NA
TGTGCCAGCAGCAGACGCGGCAGGGGGACAGATACGCAGTATTTT
CASSRRGRGTDTQYF
>TRBV18|TRBJ2-7|TRBD2|NA
TGTGCCAGCTCACCAAGGCGGGAGGGGGCCGAGCAGTACTTC
CASSPRREGAEQYF
>TRBV5-5|TRBJ2-5|TRBD1|once
TGTGCCAGCAGCCTCGGGACAGGGGCTGTCCAGTACTTC
CASSLGTGAVQYF
>TRBV28|TRBJ2-7|NA|NA
TGTGCCAGCAGTTTCCCCGGGACTCCGGGACACTTC
CASSFPGTPGHF
>TRBV20-1|TRBJ1-2|NA|NA
TGCAGTGCTAGAGACCTCTATGGCTACACCTTC
CSARDLYGYTF
>TRBV27|TRBJ2-4|NA|once
TGTGCCAGCAGCCCGACAGTGCCCCCAGTCATTCAGTACTTC
CASSPTVPPVIQYF
>TRBV5-3|TRBJ1-4|TRBD1|NA
TGTGCCAGAAGCCCGGGGACAGGATATGAAAAACTGTTTTTT
CARSPGTGYEKLFF
>TRBV5-8|TRBJ1-5|NA|once
TGTGCCAGCAGGTTGGGGGACTATAGCAATCAGCCCCAGCATTTT
CASRLGDYSNQPQHF